This paragraph covers one T cell receptor beta chain sequence. The target antigen is unknown. This record comes from a study of OX40 agonist ivuxolimab in advanced cancers. Study-level results: Antigen specificity was not determined for the expanded peripheral T cells. With doses of 0.1-3.0 mg/kg, partial responders showed among the lowest clonal expansion.

This table comes from immunoSEQ multiplex PCR, and its TCRdb copy is limited to in-frame clones, with some not included. This sample has about 50,000 clones; roughly three quarters occur once, and the top ten carry around 2.5%. This receptor was obtained from an adult with an advanced solid tumor such as melanoma, head and neck, liver or kidney cancer. The sample in question was CD4+ or CD8+ T cells sorted from blood, obtained in a trial of the OX40 agonist ivuxolimab.

The CDR3 spells CASSQLLAGGSYEQYF. The CDR3 bases are TGTGCCAGCAGCCAACTACTAGCGGGAGGCTCCTACGAGCAGTACTTC. The chain uses TRBV14 and TRBJ2-7; 12 nucleotides align to TRBD2. The V gene end was trimmed by 2 bases and the J gene end by 0 bases; junction bases not matched to a gene: 2. This CDR3 region has 16 residues. CDR1 and CDR2 (germline): SGHDN, FVKESK.